Below, 13 T cell receptor beta chains from the same sample are listed, as sequenced in a study of cytomegalovirus exposure and HLA in healthy donors. PCR involved 60 Vbeta and 13 Jbeta primers. Sequenced by immunoSEQ multiplex PCR; TCRdb stores in-frame clones only, minus some. The data contain 150,000 to 200,000 clones, around 84% of them singletons. The specimen sequenced was PBMCs. These receptors were obtained from a man aged 18 to 35 in good health and CMV-seronegative.

V gene TRBV2 combines with J gene TRBJ1-2; possible D gene TRBD1, 5 bases. Trimming removed 7 bases from V and 5 bases from J, with 20 bases in between. Germline lookup yields CDR1 SNHLY and CDR2 FYNNEI. This CDR3 spans 15 amino acids. Here the CDR3 reads CASIAPGGGKYGYTF. In DNA, the CDR3 is TGTGCCAGCATCGCCCCCGGGGGGGGGAAGTATGGCTACACCTTC.

This clone has a single count. The chain employs TRBV27 and TRBJ1-5, with 7 bases that match TRBD1. The CDR3 is 15 residues long. The trim removed 0 bases at V and 7 bases at J, leaving 6 bases unmatched. Germline CDR1 MNHEY, CDR2 SMNVEV (reference sequence). CDR3 bases: TGTGCCAGCAGTTTATCGCGACAGGGACGCCAGCCCCAGCATTTT. Translating gives CASSLSRQGRQPQHF.

The CDR3 here is CASSATRRTGGNNQPQHF. The DNA of the CDR3 is TGTGCCAGCTCAGCAACTAGGAGGACAGGGGGAAACAATCAGCCCCAGCATTTT. The chain joins TRBV18 to TRBJ1-5; 10 nucleotides match TRBD1. The trim removed 5 bases at V and 3 bases at J, leaving 13 bases unmatched. This CDR3 has 18 amino acids. Germline lookup yields CDR1 KGHSH and CDR2 LQKENI.

The table lists this clone with a count of one. The V and J genes are TRBV7-9 and TRBJ2-7, with 7 bases fitting TRBD2. CDR3 size: 13 residues. Germline loops: CDR1 SEHNR, CDR2 FQNEAQ (reference sequence). The trim removed 0 bases at V and 6 bases at J, leaving 2 bases unmatched. CDR3: CASSLAGGSEQYF. Written as DNA, the CDR3 is TGTGCCAGCAGCTTAGCGGGGGGGTCCGAGCAGTACTTC.

V and J are TRBV19 and TRBJ2-2, with TRBD2 identical over 8 bases. The germline V gene encodes CDR1 LNHDA and CDR2 SQIVND (reference sequence). The CDR3 runs 16 residues. Trimming took 2 bases from V and 5 from J; bases not matched to a gene: 7. CDR3 nucleotide sequence: TGTGCCAGTAGTATACGGCGGGCGGGAGGAACCGGGGAGCTGTTTTTT. Its protein product is CASSIRRAGGTGELFF.

On this clone: Other nucleotide sequences in the sample specify the same CDR3. The V gene is TRBV5-4, the J gene TRBJ1-4; 8 bases match TRBD1. CDR1 is SGHNT, CDR2 YYREEE, per germline (reference sequence). The CDR3 has 14 amino acids. V lost 3 bases, J lost 8 bases, and 6 bases stayed unmatched. The CDR3 DNA follows: TGTGCCAGCAGCTCCCAGGGGGCGGGCGAAAAACTGTTTTTT. Protein product: CASSSQGAGEKLFF.

V and J are TRBV18 and TRBJ2-4; D call uncertain. This CDR3 has 14 residues. V lost 4 bases and J 1 base, leaving 8 bases between the germline ends. CDR1 and CDR2 (germline): KGHSH, LQKENI. The CDR3 coding sequence is TGTGCCAGCTCACAAGGAGCGGCCAAAAACATTCAGTACTTC. Translated, it gives CASSQGAAKNIQYF.

The V gene is TRBV14, the J gene TRBJ2-3; D is ambiguous. The V end was cut by 4 bases, the J end by 5 bases, with 7 bases between. Germline loops: CDR1 SGHDN, CDR2 FVKESK. The CDR3 spans 12 residues. This CDR3 is CASSRLGDTQYF. The DNA of the CDR3 is TGTGCCAGCAGCCGACTGGGAGATACGCAGTATTTT.

The chain employs TRBV15 and TRBJ2-6; D may be TRBD1 (6 bases). V gave up 2 bases and J gave up 0 bases, with 11 bases separating them. CDR1 and CDR2 from the germline V gene are LNHNV and YYDKDF (reference sequence). CDR3 length: 17 residues. CDR3: CATSRLTGLSGANVLTF. For the CDR3, the DNA is TGTGCCACCAGCAGATTGACAGGCCTCTCTGGGGCCAACGTCCTGACTTTC.

The chain carries TRBV7-2 and TRBJ2-7; 8 bases are a match to TRBD1. CDR1 is SGHTA, CDR2 FQGNSA, per germline. J was trimmed by 3 bases and V by 4 bases; bases with no gene match: 8. The CDR3 extends over 15 amino acids. CDR3 in DNA: TGTGCCAGCAGCTATCAGGGGGCGGTCGGCTACGAGCAGTACTTC. It translates to CASSYQGAVGYEQYF. The whole variable domain, remainder taken from reference TRBV7-2 and TRBJ2-7, is GAGVSQSPSNKVTEKGKDVELRCDPISGHTALYWYRQSLGQGLEFLIYFQGNSAPDKSGLPSDRFSAERTGGSVSTLTIQRTQQEDSAVYLCASSYQGAVGYEQYFGPGTRLTVT.

The CDR3 sequence: CASRRDSSYEQYF. CDR3 nucleotide sequence: TGTGCCAGCAGACGGGACAGCTCCTACGAGCAGTACTTC. This chain joins TRBV7-2 and TRBJ2-7, with 7 bases identical to TRBD1. The trim removed 6 bases at V and 0 bases at J, leaving 2 bases unmatched. CDR3 length: 13 amino acids. The germline V gene has CDR1 SGHTA and CDR2 FQGNSA.

The V and J genes are TRBV12-5 and TRBJ1-5; 7 bases line up with TRBD1. The germline V gene encodes CDR1 LGHNT and CDR2 FRNRAP. The trim removed 0 bases at V and 5 bases at J, leaving 13 bases unmatched. The length of the CDR3 is 18 residues. The CDR3 DNA reads as TGTGCTAGTGGTTTGGTACGTGGAGTCAGGGGGACGCATCAGCCCCAGCATTTT. This codes for CASGLVRGVRGTHQPQHF.

The gene calls are TRBV5-1 and TRBJ2-5, with TRBD2 matching over 7 bases. The CDR3 is 17 amino acids. After removal of 4 bases from V and 5 bases from J, the junction contained 17 bases not matched to a gene. The germline V gene has CDR1 SGHRS and CDR2 YFSETQ. The CDR3 loop reads CASSVSRLLAGDETQYF. In DNA, the CDR3 is TGCGCCAGCAGCGTTTCCCGACTATTGGCGGGGGATGAGACCCAGTACTTC.